This is a list of T cell receptor beta chains from one sample in a study of blood T cell repertoires in COVID-19. Sequenced by immunoSEQ multiplex PCR; TCRdb stores in-frame clones only, minus some. There are about 370,000 clones in the sample; 90% occur only once, and roughly 6.8% lies in the top ten. The sequenced sample consisted of peripheral blood. These receptors came from a man aged 18 to 29 with active or convalescent COVID-19. Each CDR3 is given with its conserved first and last residue. A D gene is named only where the DNA matches it firmly. A clone size is listed for some rows: how often the clone was seen (once, few, many), or a class if it is expanded.

CDR3 DNA: TGTGCCACCAGTGATTTCAGCGGGAGGGGGCATGAGCAGTTCTTC; CDR3 protein: CATSDFSGRGHEQFF; clone size: .; J gene: TRBJ2-1; V gene: TRBV24-1; D gene: TRBD2
CDR3 DNA: TGTGCCAGCAGCTTAACCCGACAGGGGGCTAAAAATGAGCAGTTCTTC; CDR3 protein: CASSLTRQGAKNEQFF; clone size: .; J gene: TRBJ2-1; V gene: TRBV11-2; D gene: TRBD1
CDR3 DNA: TGTGCCAGCATCAATGGACAGGTCGGGAACACTGAAGCTTTCTTT; CDR3 protein: CASINGQVGNTEAFF; clone size: .; J gene: TRBJ1-1; V gene: TRBV28; D gene: TRBD1
CDR3 DNA: TGTGCCAGCAGGGGACTAGCGGGAGCCACCGGGGAGCTGTTTTTT; CDR3 protein: CASRGLAGATGELFF; clone size: .; J gene: TRBJ2-2; V gene: TRBV7-8; D gene: TRBD2
CDR3 DNA: TGTGCTAGTGGTTTAGATAGCGGGAGGGCCTACGAGCAGTACTTC; CDR3 protein: CASGLDSGRAYEQYF; clone size: .; J gene: TRBJ2-7; V gene: TRBV12-5; D gene: TRBD2
CDR3 DNA: TGTGCCAGCAGTTTGACAGGGAACACCGGGGAGCTGTTTTTT; CDR3 protein: CASSLTGNTGELFF; clone size: .; J gene: TRBJ2-2; V gene: TRBV28; D gene: .
CDR3 DNA: TGCGCCAGCACCATCGGGGGGACACGAAGTGGCTACACCTTC; CDR3 protein: CASTIGGTRSGYTF; clone size: .; J gene: TRBJ1-2; V gene: TRBV5-1; D gene: .
CDR3 DNA: TGCGCCAGCAGCTTGGAGTCTAGCGGGAGTGAATACGAGCAGTACTTC; CDR3 protein: CASSLESSGSEYEQYF; clone size: .; J gene: TRBJ2-7; V gene: TRBV5-1; D gene: TRBD2
CDR3 DNA: TGTGCCAGCAGCTTACGGTCCGGCTCCTACGAGCAGTACTTC; CDR3 protein: CASSLRSGSYEQYF; clone size: .; J gene: TRBJ2-7; V gene: TRBV11-1; D gene: .
CDR3 DNA: TGTGCCAGCAGCTTAGCTGACATGGGCTACACCTTC; CDR3 protein: CASSLADMGYTF; clone size: .; J gene: TRBJ1-2; V gene: TRBV7-9; D gene: .
CDR3 DNA: TGTGCCAGCAGCTTAAATCTAGCGGGTTATTTAGGTGAGCAGTTCTTC; CDR3 protein: CASSLNLAGYLGEQFF; clone size: .; J gene: TRBJ2-1; V gene: TRBV7-3; D gene: TRBD2
CDR3 DNA: TGTGCCAGCAGCGTAGGACCCGACAGCGCAGCCGGGGAGCTGTTTTTT; CDR3 protein: CASSVGPDSAAGELFF; clone size: .; J gene: TRBJ2-2; V gene: TRBV9; D gene: .
CDR3 DNA: TGTGCCAGTAGTATAGACAGGAACACTGAAGCTTTCTTT; CDR3 protein: CASSIDRNTEAFF; clone size: .; J gene: TRBJ1-1; V gene: TRBV19; D gene: .
CDR3 DNA: TGCGCCAGCAGCCAAGATCTAGGGGGCTGGGGTCAGCCCCAGCATTTT; CDR3 protein: CASSQDLGGWGQPQHF; clone size: .; J gene: TRBJ1-5; V gene: TRBV4-1; D gene: TRBD1
CDR3 DNA: TGCGCCAGCAAACAGGGCACCGGACGCAATGAAGCTTTCTTT; CDR3 protein: CASKQGTGRNEAFF; clone size: few; J gene: TRBJ1-1; V gene: TRBV4-1; D gene: .
CDR3 DNA: TGCGCCAGCAGCTCGGGGTCGACAGGGGGCCTACCCTTGAACACTGAAGCTTTCTTT; CDR3 protein: CASSSGSTGGLPLNTEAFF; clone size: .; J gene: TRBJ1-1; V gene: TRBV5-1; D gene: TRBD1
CDR3 DNA: TGTGCCAGCAGCTTTGAGTCCCTGATGAACACTGAAGCTTTCTTT; CDR3 protein: CASSFESLMNTEAFF; clone size: .; J gene: TRBJ1-1; V gene: TRBV5-6; D gene: .
CDR3 DNA: TGTGCCAGCTCACGAAGCACGGAGACCCAGTACTTC; CDR3 protein: CASSRSTETQYF; clone size: .; J gene: TRBJ2-5; V gene: TRBV18; D gene: .
CDR3 DNA: TGCGCCAGCAGCTTGGGACAGGGGGCGTTTGGCTACACCTTC; CDR3 protein: CASSLGQGAFGYTF; clone size: .; J gene: TRBJ1-2; V gene: TRBV5-1; D gene: TRBD1
CDR3 DNA: TGTGCCAGCAGCCAAGAAGTTGCTCTGGCGGGAGTTACCTACGAGCAGTACTTC; CDR3 protein: CASSQEVALAGVTYEQYF; clone size: once; J gene: TRBJ2-7; V gene: TRBV4-2; D gene: TRBD2
CDR3 DNA: TGTGCCAGCAGTCCAAGGGGTTACTATGGCTACACCTTC; CDR3 protein: CASSPRGYYGYTF; clone size: .; J gene: TRBJ1-2; V gene: TRBV6-5; D gene: .
CDR3 DNA: TGTGCCAGCAGCGTAGTACGGACCGGGGAGCTGTTTTTT; CDR3 protein: CASSVVRTGELFF; clone size: .; J gene: TRBJ2-2; V gene: TRBV9; D gene: .
CDR3 DNA: TGTGCCAGCAGCTTGCTTAAGATTAGGGGCTATGGCTACACCTTC; CDR3 protein: CASSLLKIRGYGYTF; clone size: .; J gene: TRBJ1-2; V gene: TRBV5-4; D gene: .
CDR3 DNA: TGTGCCAGCCGAGGAGGCGAGCAGTACTTC; CDR3 protein: CASRGGEQYF; clone size: .; J gene: TRBJ2-7; V gene: TRBV2; D gene: .
CDR3 DNA: TGTGCCACCACCGACAGTCCGAACACCGGGGAGCTGTTTTTT; CDR3 protein: CATTDSPNTGELFF; clone size: once; J gene: TRBJ2-2; V gene: TRBV24-1; D gene: .
CDR3 DNA: TGTGCCAGCAGTTACGCGACAGGGGGAGCAGATACGCAGTATTTT; CDR3 protein: CASSYATGGADTQYF; clone size: .; J gene: TRBJ2-3; V gene: TRBV6-6; D gene: TRBD1
CDR3 DNA: TGTGCCAGCAGAACAGGGGATACTAATGAAAAACTGTTTTTT; CDR3 protein: CASRTGDTNEKLFF; clone size: .; J gene: TRBJ1-4; V gene: TRBV6-5; D gene: TRBD1
CDR3 DNA: TGTGCCAGCATAGGGGCGTATTACGAGCAGTACTTC; CDR3 protein: CASIGAYYEQYF; clone size: .; J gene: TRBJ2-7; V gene: TRBV28; D gene: .
CDR3 DNA: TGCGCCAGCAGCCCCGGACAGGGGAATCGGGGCTACACCTTC; CDR3 protein: CASSPGQGNRGYTF; clone size: .; J gene: TRBJ1-2; V gene: TRBV5-1; D gene: TRBD1
CDR3 DNA: TGTGCCACCAGCAGAGTAATGGGGGGGTTCTATGGCTACACCTTC; CDR3 protein: CATSRVMGGFYGYTF; clone size: .; J gene: TRBJ1-2; V gene: TRBV15; D gene: .
CDR3 DNA: TGTGCCAGCAGCTTAGCCGGGGGGCCGAACACTGAAGCTTTCTTT; CDR3 protein: CASSLAGGPNTEAFF; clone size: .; J gene: TRBJ1-1; V gene: TRBV7-6; D gene: .
CDR3 DNA: TGTGCCAGCAGCCGAGGCAAGGGGGCAGGGATGATAGTAGAGACCCAGTACTTC; CDR3 protein: CASSRGKGAGMIVETQYF; clone size: .; J gene: TRBJ2-5; V gene: TRBV7-9; D gene: TRBD1
CDR3 DNA: TGTGCCAGCAGTCGAGGGACAAGGAATAGCAATCAGCCCCAGCATTTT; CDR3 protein: CASSRGTRNSNQPQHF; clone size: .; J gene: TRBJ1-5; V gene: TRBV6-6; D gene: .
CDR3 DNA: TGTGCCACCAGGACAGGGGCAAACTATGGCTACACCTTC; CDR3 protein: CATRTGANYGYTF; clone size: .; J gene: TRBJ1-2; V gene: TRBV15; D gene: TRBD1
CDR3 DNA: TGTGCCAGCAGCAGACAGGGGGCCGGGGATGAAAAACTGTTTTTT; CDR3 protein: CASSRQGAGDEKLFF; clone size: .; J gene: TRBJ1-4; V gene: TRBV3-1/TRBV3-2; D gene: TRBD1
CDR3 DNA: TGTGCCAGCAGCTTGGGCGCTAGAAACACCATATATTTT; CDR3 protein: CASSLGARNTIYF; clone size: few; J gene: TRBJ1-3; V gene: TRBV5-4; D gene: .
CDR3 DNA: TGTGCCAGCAGGGACAGGTGGTTAATGCTGGAAGCTTTCTTT; CDR3 protein: CASRDRWLMLEAFF; clone size: .; J gene: TRBJ1-1; V gene: TRBV28; D gene: TRBD1
CDR3 DNA: TGCAGTGCTAGTTCAAGTGGACAGCCCTACGAGCAGTACTTC; CDR3 protein: CSASSSGQPYEQYF; clone size: .; J gene: TRBJ2-7; V gene: TRBV20-1; D gene: .
CDR3 DNA: TGTGCCAGCAGTTCTTTCTTTGGCGGGAGCCGATCAGCCGGGGAGCTGTTTTTT; CDR3 protein: CASSSFFGGSRSAGELFF; clone size: .; J gene: TRBJ2-2; V gene: TRBV6-2/TRBV6-3; D gene: TRBD2
CDR3 DNA: TGTGCCATAGGGACAGGGGGCGACTATGGCTACACCTTC; CDR3 protein: CAIGTGGDYGYTF; clone size: .; J gene: TRBJ1-2; V gene: TRBV10-3; D gene: TRBD1
CDR3 DNA: TGTGCCAGCAGCTTAACCCAGGGAGGAATGAACACTGAAGCTTTCTTT; CDR3 protein: CASSLTQGGMNTEAFF; clone size: .; J gene: TRBJ1-1; V gene: TRBV7-2; D gene: .
CDR3 DNA: TGTGCCAGCAGCTTAGGGGGGACAGGACACACTGAAGCTTTCTTT; CDR3 protein: CASSLGGTGHTEAFF; clone size: .; J gene: TRBJ1-1; V gene: TRBV7-2; D gene: TRBD1
CDR3 DNA: TGCGCCAGCAGCTTACGGAGACAGGGGCGATTGAACACTGAAGCTTTCTTT; CDR3 protein: CASSLRRQGRLNTEAFF; clone size: once; J gene: TRBJ1-1; V gene: TRBV5-1; D gene: TRBD1
CDR3 DNA: TGCGCCAGCAGTGAATTTAAATCAGGAGGGGAGACCCAGTACTTC; CDR3 protein: CASSEFKSGGETQYF; clone size: .; J gene: TRBJ2-5; V gene: TRBV10-2; D gene: .
CDR3 DNA: TGTGCCAGCAGCTACCAGGCAAATCAGCCCCAGCATTTT; CDR3 protein: CASSYQANQPQHF; clone size: .; J gene: TRBJ1-5; V gene: TRBV7-2; D gene: .
CDR3 DNA: TGTGCCACCAGTGATGATAGCGGGAGGGCCTACAATGAGCAGTTCTTC; CDR3 protein: CATSDDSGRAYNEQFF; clone size: .; J gene: TRBJ2-1; V gene: TRBV24-1; D gene: TRBD2
CDR3 DNA: TGTGCCAGCAGCACAGGGACGGAACCCACTGAAGCTTTCTTT; CDR3 protein: CASSTGTEPTEAFF; clone size: .; J gene: TRBJ1-1; V gene: TRBV5-8; D gene: .
CDR3 DNA: TGTGCCAGCGTAAACAGAAACACCATATATTTT; CDR3 protein: CASVNRNTIYF; clone size: .; J gene: TRBJ1-3; V gene: TRBV6-5; D gene: .
CDR3 DNA: TGTGCCAGCAGCCCCCTGCGGGGGATTGACACTGAAGCTTTCTTT; CDR3 protein: CASSPLRGIDTEAFF; clone size: .; J gene: TRBJ1-1; V gene: TRBV27; D gene: .